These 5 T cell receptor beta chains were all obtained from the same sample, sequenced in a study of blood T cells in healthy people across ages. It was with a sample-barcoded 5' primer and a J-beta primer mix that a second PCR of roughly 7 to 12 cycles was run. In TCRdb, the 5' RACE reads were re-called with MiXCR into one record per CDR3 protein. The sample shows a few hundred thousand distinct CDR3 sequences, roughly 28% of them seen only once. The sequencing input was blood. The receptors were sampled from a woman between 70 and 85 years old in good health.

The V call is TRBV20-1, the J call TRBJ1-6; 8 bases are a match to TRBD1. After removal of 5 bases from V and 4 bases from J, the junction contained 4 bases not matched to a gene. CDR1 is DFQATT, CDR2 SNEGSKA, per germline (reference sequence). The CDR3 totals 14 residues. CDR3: CSALRQGYNSPLHF. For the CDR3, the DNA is TGCAGTGCTCTTCGACAGGGGTATAATTCACCCCTCCACTTT.

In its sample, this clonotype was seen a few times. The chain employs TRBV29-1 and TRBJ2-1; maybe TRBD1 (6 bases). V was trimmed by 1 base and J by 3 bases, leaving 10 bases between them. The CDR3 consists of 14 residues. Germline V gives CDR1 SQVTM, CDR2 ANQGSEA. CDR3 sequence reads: CSVEGQGFYNEQFF. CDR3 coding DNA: TGCAGCGTTGAAGGGCAGGGGTTCTACAATGAGCAGTTCTTC.

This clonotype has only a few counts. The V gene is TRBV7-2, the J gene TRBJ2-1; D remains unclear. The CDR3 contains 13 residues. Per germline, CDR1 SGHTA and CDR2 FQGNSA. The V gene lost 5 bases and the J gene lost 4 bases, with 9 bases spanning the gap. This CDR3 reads CASSLTLYNEQFF. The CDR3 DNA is TGTGCCAGCAGCCTGACCTTGTACAATGAGCAGTTCTTC.

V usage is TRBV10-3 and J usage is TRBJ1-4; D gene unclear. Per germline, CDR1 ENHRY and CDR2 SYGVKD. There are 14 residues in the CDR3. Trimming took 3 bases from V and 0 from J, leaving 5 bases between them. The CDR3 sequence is CAISDRTTNEKLFF. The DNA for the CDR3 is TGTGCCATCAGTGACCGGACAACTAATGAAAAACTGTTTTTT.

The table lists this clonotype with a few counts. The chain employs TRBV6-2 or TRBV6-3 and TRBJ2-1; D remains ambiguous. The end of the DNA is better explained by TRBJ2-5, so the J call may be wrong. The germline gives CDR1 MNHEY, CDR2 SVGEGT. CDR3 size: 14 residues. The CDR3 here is CASSYSLVGETQYF. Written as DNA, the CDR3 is TGTGCCAGCAGTTACTCGCTAGTAGGCGAGACCCAGTACTTC.